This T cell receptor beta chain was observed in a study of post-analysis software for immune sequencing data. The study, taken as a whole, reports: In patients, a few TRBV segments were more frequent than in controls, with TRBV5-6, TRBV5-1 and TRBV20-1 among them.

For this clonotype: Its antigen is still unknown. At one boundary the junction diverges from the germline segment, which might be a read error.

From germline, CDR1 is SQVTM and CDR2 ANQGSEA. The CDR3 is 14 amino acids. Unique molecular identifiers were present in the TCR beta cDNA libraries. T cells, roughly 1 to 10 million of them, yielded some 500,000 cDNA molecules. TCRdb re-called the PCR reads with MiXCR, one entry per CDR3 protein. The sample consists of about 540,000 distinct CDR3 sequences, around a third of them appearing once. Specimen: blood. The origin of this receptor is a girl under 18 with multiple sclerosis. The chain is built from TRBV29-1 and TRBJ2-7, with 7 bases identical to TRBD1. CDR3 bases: TGCGGCGTTTGGACAGGTTTGAGCTCCTACGAGCAGTACTTC. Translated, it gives CGVWTGLSSYEQYF.